This T cell receptor beta chain was documented in a study of T cell repertoires in cytomegalovirus infection. Study details: Signatures in public TCR beta sequences pointed to both CMV infection and matching HLA type.

TCRdb analysed the reads with MiXCR anew, one entry per CDR3 protein. The table has 450,000 to 650,000 distinct CDR3 sequences, more than 20% seen once. This clonotype came up a few times. Its antigen is undetermined. Study-wide results and limits: Summed frequency of shared TCR beta families picked out CMV carriers who also had the relevant HLA. HLA-C-restricted CMV-specific TCR beta clonotypes were dominant in the ex vivo response.

The TCR originated in a human donor in good health (CMV status not recorded). Some clones in this sample may be carry-over from other donors' samples. Sequenced: PBMCs.

The CDR3 reads CASSPGQGAEAFF. CDR3 coding DNA: TGTGCCAGTAGCCCGGGCCAGGGGGCTGAAGCTTTCTTT. The chain joins TRBV19 to TRBJ1-1, with 7 bases aligning to TRBD1. There are 13 residues in the CDR3. The germline V gene encodes CDR1 LNHDA and CDR2 SQIVND (reference sequence). V was clipped by 6 bases and J by 6 bases; unmatched bases: 7.